This TCR beta chain was recorded in a study of neurological immune-mediated disorders (dated 2019 in TCRdb). For the study in its entirety: Among the approximately 35 multiple sclerosis patients, roughly 31 had relapsing-remitting MS and 3 had secondary progressive MS. The study compared peripheral blood TCR-beta repertoires of HTLV-I-associated myelopathy (HAM/TSP) patients, multiple sclerosis patients and healthy controls using UMI-based sequencing. Alongside PBMC samples, the set of some 98 TCR-beta libraries contained longitudinal samples, technical triplicates, and paired CD4+ and CD8+ T-cell subsets that had been sorted. The cohort comprised 68 subjects: 15 or so HAM/TSP patients, 35 or so multiple sclerosis patients and about 20 healthy controls.

From its cysteine to its phenylalanine, the CDR3 spans 13 amino acids. Only the CDR3 portion is preserved as DNA: 39 bases, with reading frame beginning at the first base. The germline V end is reduced by 5 bases and the J end by 5 bases; junction bases left unmatched: 3. CDR1 is given as SGHAT and CDR2 as FQNNGV, both from the germline V gene. This clonotype was counted many times. This receptor's antigen is unknown. Nothing much larger sits one base from this clone, and base qualities are not available. General study outcomes and caveats: No identical CDR3 amino acid sequences were shared among expanded clones across subjects, suggesting private TCR-beta repertoires in all groups. Phylogenetic analysis grouped repertoires from 18 of 34 MS patients into a cluster of related CDR3 sequences, suggesting a possible repertoire-level signature. The MS cluster was not associated with any clinical or MRI features, and the authors stated that larger cohorts are needed. TCR clonal expansion was highest in HAM/TSP patients and lowest in MS patients, with MS patients falling below even healthy controls.

cDNA was synthesized by template-switch 5'RACE using a primer carrying a 10-nucleotide random unique molecular identifier by which each TCR transcript was tagged. Over 160 million TCR-beta sequences, covering 15-18 subjects, were produced in each sequencing run. Total RNA was extracted with the RNeasy kit. Using the KAPA Real-time Library Amplification kit, TCR-beta VDJ regions were amplified with primers for the TCR constant region and the 5'RACE anchor. A first PCR added sample indexes and Illumina adaptors, and a second PCR then raised library yield. The roughly 650 bp TCR product was size-selected on a 2% E-gel SizeSelection system after Ampure bead purification. Before pooling, library quality was checked on a Bioanalyzer, concentration was measured with Qubit, and libraries were quantified with the Kapa Library Quantification kit. Libraries were sequenced paired-end 2 x 150 bp on an Illumina HiSeq 2500. To increase sequence diversity, about 23-32% phiX was spiked into each library pool. The paper's processing steps were these. The UMI-based MiGEC pipeline processed quality-filtered reads and removed over 90% of raw TCR sequences during error correction. VDJ genes were aligned to IMGT germline references, and clonotypes were defined by unique CDR3 amino acid sequence plus V-J genes. Clonal expansion, Shannon diversity, and CDR3 relatedness (CalcPairwiseDistances, ClusterSamples) were evaluated with VDJtools, and phylogenetic trees were built with CLCbio workbench. Using coefficient-of-variation modelling across technical triplicates, the study counted a clone as expanded if it had at least 8 unique UMIs. The public reads were run again by TCRdb, first through fastp at Q25 and then through MiXCR, and only productive beta chains were kept. Identical CDR3 protein sequences are pooled into one entry, listed with their most common genes and DNA. The V and J calls shown here were made by TCRdb, not taken from the authors' results. Recorded for this sample are about 78,000 distinct CDR3 sequences; approximately 5% of them occurred a single time. The ten biggest clones cover approximately 2.2% of the sample.

Unsorted PBMC libraries were generated from 2 million PBMCs stored in RNAlater at -80 °C until RNA extraction. The multiple sclerosis patients were enrolled in a US clinical protocol that used magnetic resonance imaging to evaluate disease progression. PBMCs were separated from peripheral blood using Ficoll-Hypaque density gradient centrifugation and then cryopreserved in liquid nitrogen. Sequenced material: PBMCs. Recombination joined TRBV11-2 with TRBJ1-1, with TRBD1 matching 9 junction bases. The source is a woman in her twenties or thirties with multiple sclerosis. The CDR3 in this case is CASSRDRATEAFF. Read as DNA, the sequence is TGTGCCAGCAGCAGGGACAGGGCAACTGAAGCTTTCTTT.